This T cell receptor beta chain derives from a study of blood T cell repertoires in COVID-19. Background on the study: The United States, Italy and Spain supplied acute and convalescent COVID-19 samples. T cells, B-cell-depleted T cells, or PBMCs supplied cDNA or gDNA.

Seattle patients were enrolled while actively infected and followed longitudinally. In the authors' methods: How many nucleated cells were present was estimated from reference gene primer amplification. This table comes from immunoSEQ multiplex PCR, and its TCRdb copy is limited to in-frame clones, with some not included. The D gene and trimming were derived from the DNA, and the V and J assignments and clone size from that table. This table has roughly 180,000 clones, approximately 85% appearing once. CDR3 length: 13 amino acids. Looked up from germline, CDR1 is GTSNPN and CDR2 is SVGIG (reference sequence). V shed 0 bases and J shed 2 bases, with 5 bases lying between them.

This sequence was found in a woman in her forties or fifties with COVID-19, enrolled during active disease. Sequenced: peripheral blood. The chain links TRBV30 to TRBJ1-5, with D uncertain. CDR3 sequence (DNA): TGTGCCTGGAGTGTACTCGGCAATCAGCCCCAGCATTTT. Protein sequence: CAWSVLGNQPQHF.